The 20 T cell receptor beta chains given below trace back to one sample, sequenced in a study of a mutant IDH1 vaccine in newly diagnosed glioma. Clones were read by immunoSEQ multiplex PCR, and TCRdb kept only the in-frame ones, dropping some. The sample lists about 56,000 clones; 70% to 85% were seen once. No antigen is known for these receptors. The time point here: week 47, end of study. Each vaccine dose was 300 ug of mutant IDH1 20-mer peptide, with topical imiquimod. The source material was PBMCs, sampled from a glioma patient whose treatment included an IDH1 peptide vaccine. These receptors all come from a man over 45 with glioma.

This chain joins TRBV4-3 and TRBJ1-1, with D unclear. The V end lost 0 bases, the J end lost 2 bases, and 10 bases lay between the germline ends. This CDR3 has 15 residues. CDR1 LGHNA and CDR2 YSLEER come from the germline V gene. CDR3 sequence (DNA): TGCGCCAGCAGCCAAGATAGGGTCGGAAACACTGAAGCTTTCTTT. This translates into CASSQDRVGNTEAFF.

The rearrangement joins TRBV30 to TRBJ2-3; 9 nucleotides line up with TRBD1. The CDR3 length is 13 residues. Germline V gene sequence: CDR1 GTSNPN, CDR2 SVGIG (reference sequence). The V and J ends lost 5 bases and 2 bases, in that order; junction bases with no gene match: 2. In DNA, the CDR3 is TGTGCCTGGGGGGACAGGGTCACAGATACGCAGTATTTT. Residues: CAWGDRVTDTQYF.

This clone showed up just a few times. The chain is built from TRBV15 and TRBJ1-1, with TRBD1 identical over 7 bases. The CDR3 covers 14 residues. With 6 bases clipped from V and 4 bases from J, the junction kept 8 bases outside the gene matches. Germline V gene data show CDR1 as LNHNV and CDR2 as YYDKDF (reference sequence). CDR3 sequence (DNA): TGTGCCACCAGTAGACAGGGTTCGTTCACTGAAGCTTTCTTT. It encodes CATSRQGSFTEAFF.

The J gene is TRBJ2-7, the V gene TRBV5-8, with 11 bases fitting TRBD1. From germline, CDR1 is SGHTS and CDR2 YDEGEE. The CDR3 is made up of 14 amino acids. After removal of 6 bases from V and 2 bases from J, the junction contained 4 bases not matched to a gene. DNA for the CDR3: TGTGCCAGCACCTGGGACAGGGGGACCTACGAGCAGTACTTC. Residues: CASTWDRGTYEQYF.

This clone was counted between two and nine times. One end of the junction does not line up with germline, which may come from a read error. This chain joins TRBV7-7 and TRBJ2-5; 9 positions match TRBD1. The length of the CDR3 is 16 residues. Germline CDR1 is SSHAT and CDR2 is FNYEAQ (reference sequence). CDR3 loop: CASSRYPGQGFETQYF. The CDR3 bases are TGTGCTAGCAGCCGGTACCCGGGACAGGGCTTCGAGACCCAGTACTTC.

For this clone: The junction differs from germline at one of its ends, possibly a read error. The chain couples TRBV7-7 to TRBJ2-2; D gene uncertain. The CDR3 sequence is 14 residues long. Germline-derived CDR1 and CDR2 are SSHAT and FNYEAQ (reference sequence). CDR3 sequence (DNA): TGTGCTAGCAGCTTGAATCCGACTTCCGGGGAGCTGTTTTTT. Translating gives CASSLNPTSGELFF.

The chain has TRBV6-4 and TRBJ2-7; D is tentatively TRBD1 or TRBD2 (6 bases each). V lost 5 bases, J lost 1 base, and 12 bases lay in between. The CDR3 has 14 amino acids. Germline values: CDR1 MRHNA, CDR2 SNTAGT. The CDR3 DNA is TGTGCCAGCAGTTTGGGGGGCCCATCCTACGAGCAGTACTTC. Its protein is CASSLGGPSYEQYF.

This rearrangement joins TRBV11-2 to TRBJ2-7, with a possible D match to TRBD1 (5 bases). The V end lost 5 bases, the J end lost 4 bases, and 9 bases lay between the germline ends. The CDR3 spans 12 residues. Germline V gives CDR1 SGHAT, CDR2 FQNNGV. The CDR3 DNA follows: TGTGCCAGCAGCCGGGCAGGGTACGAGCAGTACTTC. This gives the protein CASSRAGYEQYF.

This clone was detected only once. The V call is TRBV6-6, the J call TRBJ1-1; 10 bases are a match to TRBD1. V shed 6 bases, J shed 4 bases, and the junction held 5 bases outside the gene matches. The germline V gene has CDR1 MNHNY and CDR2 SVGAGI (reference sequence). The CDR3 extends over 14 amino acids. The CDR3 nucleotides read TGTGCCAGCAGCTACGGGGACAGGGGCACTGAAGCTTTCTTT. Residues: CASSYGDRGTEAFF.

CDR3 sequence (DNA): TGCGCCAGCAGCCAACTGACAGGGGTACCCTCCTACGAGCAGTACTTC. Protein sequence: CASSQLTGVPSYEQYF. The genes are TRBV4-1 and TRBJ2-7; 8 bases align to TRBD1. This CDR3 is built from 16 residues. J lost 0 bases, V lost 2 bases, and 6 bases had no gene match. Germline loops: CDR1 MGHRA, CDR2 YSYEKL.

This clone turned up a few times. Within the sample, other DNA sequences also encode this same CDR3. The genes are TRBV5-4 and TRBJ2-5; D is ambiguous. The CDR3 covers 11 residues. Germline V gene sequence: CDR1 SGHNT, CDR2 YYREEE (reference sequence). V was pared by 4 bases and J by 3 bases, with 4 bases between. The CDR3 sequence is CASSLEETQYF. CDR3 DNA: TGTGCCAGCAGCCTGGAAGAGACCCAGTACTTC.

The CDR3 region is CAISDGTQRETQYF. CDR3 nucleotides: TGTGCCATCAGTGATGGGACCCAAAGGGAGACCCAGTACTTC. The gene calls are TRBV10-3 and TRBJ2-5; D tentatively reads TRBD1 or TRBD2 (5 bases each). V shed 3 bases and J shed 5 bases, with 13 bases lying between them. Germline V gene sequence: CDR1 ENHRY, CDR2 SYGVKD. CDR3 length: 14 residues.

This clone is labeled medium-sized (0.01 to 0.1%). V and J are TRBV19 and TRBJ1-5; the D is unclear. V was clipped by 4 bases and J by 0 bases, with 10 bases between them. This CDR3 is 15 amino acids long. Germline V CDR1 and CDR2: LNHDA, SQIVND (reference sequence). CDR3 sequence: CASSTDWGSNQPQHF. The CDR3 nucleotides are TGTGCCAGTAGTACCGACTGGGGTAGCAATCAGCCCCAGCATTTT.

This clone has more than one count but fewer than ten. DNA of the CDR3: TGTGCCAGCTCTTTCCGGGGCAGCCCTAATTCACCCCTCCACTTT. Translating gives CASSFRGSPNSPLHF. The chain uses TRBV18 and TRBJ1-6; tentatively, D is TRBD1 (5 bases). Germline CDR1 and CDR2: KGHSH and LQKENI. There are 15 residues in the CDR3. V was cut by 6 bases and J by 6 bases, with 15 bases left in between. Full variable domain (outside the CDR3, taken from reference TRBV18 and TRBJ1-6): NAGVMQNPRHLVRRRGQEARLRCSPMKGHSHVYWYRQLPEEGLKFMVYLQKENIIDESGMPKERFSAEFPKEGPSILRIQQVVRGDSAAYFCASSFRGSPNSPLHFGNGTRLTVT.

The chain couples TRBV5-5 to TRBJ2-6; D gene unclear. Germline loops: CDR1 SGHKS, CDR2 YYEKEE (reference sequence). The CDR3 runs 15 residues. Trimming removed 0 bases from V and 2 bases from J, with 6 bases in between. As DNA, the CDR3 is TGTGCCAGCAGCTTGGGGAATGCTGGGGCCAACGTCCTGACTTTC. Its protein is CASSLGNAGANVLTF.

The V call is TRBV29-1, the J call TRBJ1-5; a weak D match, TRBD1 (6 bases). The V gene lost 4 bases and the J gene lost 6 bases, with 10 bases spanning the gap. Germline CDR1 and CDR2: SQVTM and ANQGSEA. The CDR3 has 12 residues. CDR3 loop: CSVVEGGQPQHF. The CDR3 coding sequence is TGCAGCGTTGTGGAGGGGGGTCAGCCCCAGCATTTT.

This chain connects TRBV27 to TRBJ1-2; weak D call: TRBD1 (6 bases). Per the germline V gene, CDR1 is MNHEY and CDR2 is SMNVEV (reference sequence). The CDR3 is made up of 14 amino acids. Trimming cost V 2 bases and J 2 bases, with 9 bases left between them. CDR3 nucleotides: TGTGCCAGCAGTTTAACAGGGACAAACTATGGCTACACCTTC. Translating gives CASSLTGTNYGYTF.

DNA of the CDR3: TGTGCCAGCAGGGGAGACAGGGTCCCGAACAATGAGCAGTTCTTC. Its translation: CASRGDRVPNNEQFF. This chain connects TRBV6-1 to TRBJ2-1; TRBD1 agrees at 7 bases. Unmatched junction bases numbered 10, after V lost 6 bases and J lost 5 bases. CDR3 size: 15 residues. Germline V gene data show CDR1 as MNHNS and CDR2 as SASEGT.

The chain couples TRBV9 to TRBJ1-4, with 7 bases lining up with TRBD1. Germline lookup yields CDR1 SGDLS and CDR2 YYNGEE. The CDR3 has 14 amino acids. J was trimmed by 4 bases and V by 6 bases; bases with no gene match: 6. The CDR3 DNA reads TGTGCCAGCAACTTCAGACAGGGTAATGAAAAACTGTTTTTT. Translating it yields CASNFRQGNEKLFF.

The chain carries TRBV7-2 and TRBJ1-3; no definite D call. The CDR3 is made up of 15 amino acids. Trimming took 3 bases from V and 0 from J, leaving 9 bases between them. Per the germline V gene, CDR1 is SGHTA and CDR2 is FQGNSA. CDR3 loop: CASSFDVLSGNTIYF. In DNA, the CDR3 is TGTGCCAGCAGCTTTGACGTTCTCTCTGGAAACACCATATATTTT.